This is a list of T cell receptor beta chains from one sample in a study of CD8 T cells in ankylosing spondylitis. TCRdb reanalysed the 5' RACE reads using MiXCR and keeps one entry per CDR3 protein. This table has hundreds of thousands of distinct CDR3 sequences, about 12% appearing once. Sample: blood, either unsorted or a sorted T cell fraction (not recorded which). The receptor source for this set is a male donor with ankylosing spondylitis. Each CDR3 is given with its conserved first and last residue.

length	V	J	CDR3
12	TRBV25-1	TRBJ1-4	CASSGTWEKLFF
15	TRBV6-5	TRBJ1-2	CASSPSPPGGYGYTF
15	TRBV4-2	TRBJ2-7	CASSQGAGGAYEQYF
15	TRBV9	TRBJ2-1	CASSVGGLAGSEQFF
14	TRBV6-1	TRBJ2-5	CATSPGGAEETQYF
13	TRBV12-3/TRBV12-4	TRBJ1-6	CASSRGRLFPLHF
14	TRBV9	TRBJ1-5	CASSAGGVGQPQHF
12	TRBV20-1	TRBJ2-3	CSAQREGDTQYF
15	TRBV10-2	TRBJ1-1	CASSEPFVGNTEAFF
13	TRBV7-2	TRBJ2-1	CASSRGLRNEQFF
15	TRBV5-1	TRBJ2-1	CASSFGTSGSNEQFF
14	TRBV5-1	TRBJ2-1	CASSLTETGNEQFF
13	TRBV7-9	TRBJ2-1	CASSLRQAHEQFF
12	TRBV5-1	TRBJ2-7	CASSSPSYEQYF
15	TRBV5-1	TRBJ1-5	CASSSTGVLGQPQHF
11	TRBV6-6	TRBJ2-7	CASSYFSWQYF
16	TRBV10-3	TRBJ2-6	CAISDLGLGGANVLTF
15	TRBV9	TRBJ1-1	CASSDQTDANTEAFF
14	TRBV27	TRBJ2-7	CASSFLGARGGQYF
16	TRBV20-1	TRBJ2-7	CSARDREGRGTYEQYF
15	TRBV5-1	TRBJ1-2	CASSPDPSKGYGYTF
12	TRBV7-2	TRBJ2-7	CASSLNRGEQYF
14	TRBV9	TRBJ2-5	CASSVGPGPETQYF
14	TRBV20-1	TRBJ2-1	CSARDLIWGRREFF
15	TRBV15	TRBJ1-1	CATSRPPRGGTEAFF
13	TRBV7-9	TRBJ1-1	CASSFDQGKKTFF
14	TRBV29-1	TRBJ2-5	CSVVTGATQETQYF
14	TRBV7-9	TRBJ1-1	CASTLVQGNTEAFF
15	TRBV7-8	TRBJ1-2	CASSTRTRGIAGYTF
13	TRBV7-9	TRBJ2-2	CASSLDLTGELFF
16	TRBV12-3/TRBV12-4	TRBJ1-3	CASSQRGRPSGNTIYF
13	TRBV18	TRBJ2-7	CASSPLDSHEQYF
15	TRBV29-1	TRBJ2-3	CSVEGGPFSTDTQYF
17	TRBV15	TRBJ2-2	CATSGSRDRGGAGELFF
13	TRBV5-1	TRBJ2-7	CASSAGTKYEQYF
14	TRBV12-3/TRBV12-4	TRBJ2-7	CASSFRTYSYEQYF
14	TRBV20-1	TRBJ2-1	CSRRIREALDEQFF
13	TRBV5-6	TRBJ2-4	CASSFFHAFHWYF